Presented here are 32 T cell receptor beta chains from one specimen sequenced in a study of T-cell reconstitution after alpha-beta-depleted transplantation in children. The authors prepared the TCRbeta library with unique molecular identifiers. MiXCR, applied by TCRdb to the PCR reads, yields one record per CDR3 protein. The sample yields roughly 120,000 distinct CDR3 sequences, 20% to 25% seen once. The material sequenced was PBMCs, mostly from graft donor cells, taken 180 days after TCRalphabeta/CD19-depleted stem cell transplant. These receptors were obtained from a male patient aged 2 to 10 who had a stem cell transplant for chronic granulomatous disease, so the T cells may come from the graft donor.

This clonotype was counted between two and nine times. One end of the junction is discordant with germline, which a read error may explain. The rearrangement links TRBV20-1 to TRBJ2-3; 7 bases map to TRBD2. CDR1 and CDR2 from the germline V gene are DFQATT and SNEGSKA (reference sequence). CDR3 size: 13 residues. The CDR3 bases are TGCAGCGCTACGGGGACTATCACAGATACGCAGTATTTT. This codes for CSATGTITDTQYF.

This clonotype was found a few times. The chain recombines TRBV12-3 or TRBV12-4 with TRBJ2-3; D may match TRBD1 or TRBD2 (5 bases each). The CDR3 covers 14 residues. V was cut by 6 bases and J by 4 bases, with 14 bases left in between. In DNA, the CDR3 is TGTGCCAGCAGCGGGGCAGGGCTGGCAGATACGCAGTATTTT. This translates into CASSGAGLADTQYF.

This clonotype occurred a few times. J is TRBJ2-4 and V is TRBV15; 8 bases are shared with TRBD1. The CDR3 length is 19 residues. The J segment lost 0 bases and the V segment lost 0 bases, leaving 10 bases of the junction unmatched. Looked up from germline, CDR1 is LNHNV and CDR2 is YYDKDF (reference sequence). CDR3 sequence: CATSRDRGDRGLAKNIQYF. Here the CDR3 DNA reads TGTGCCACCAGCAGAGATAGGGGAGACAGGGGCTTAGCCAAAAACATTCAGTACTTC.

This clonotype was detected ten times or more. The DNA for the CDR3 is TGCGCCAGCAGCCTAACTAGCGGGAGTACCGGGGAGCTGTTTTTT. It encodes CASSLTSGSTGELFF. The chain joins TRBV5-1 to TRBJ2-2, with TRBD2 matching 11 bases. The junction had 4 bases not matched to a gene; V was cut back by 4 bases and J by 5 bases. Germline V lookup: CDR1 SGHRS, CDR2 YFSETQ. This CDR3 comprises 15 residues.

The rearrangement joins TRBV29-1 to TRBJ2-7, with a possible D match to TRBD2 (6 bases). Germline V gene data show CDR1 as SQVTM and CDR2 as ANQGSEA. Trimming removed 5 bases at V and 2 bases at J, with 16 bases between. This CDR3 contains 14 residues. The CDR3 loop is CSVTNSGGPYEQYF. In nucleotides, the CDR3 is TGCAGCGTTACCAATAGCGGAGGTCCCTACGAGCAGTACTTC.

V usage is TRBV6-1 and J usage is TRBJ2-7; TRBD2 agrees at 10 bases. The CDR3 contains 16 residues. Looked up from germline, CDR1 is MNHNS and CDR2 is SASEGT. Trimming removed 10 bases from V and 4 bases from J; junction bases left unmatched: 16. Here the CDR3 reads CATRAASGSRSYEQYF. CDR3 bases: TGTGCCACCCGAGCGGCTAGCGGGAGTAGGTCGTACGAGCAGTACTTC.

The J gene is TRBJ2-1, the V gene TRBV20-1, with D unresolved. Deletions cut 6 bases from V and 5 bases from J, with 5 bases between. The CDR3 spans 10 residues. Looked up from germline, CDR1 is DFQATT and CDR2 is SNEGSKA (reference sequence). This CDR3 reads CSAANNEQFF. DNA of the CDR3: TGCAGTGCGGCGAACAATGAGCAGTTCTTC.

V and J are TRBV29-1 and TRBJ2-1; possible D gene TRBD1, 6 bases. This CDR3 has 14 residues. The V and J ends lost 6 bases and 0 bases respectively, with 12 bases between them. Germline V CDR1 and CDR2: SQVTM, ANQGSEA. CDR3 amino acids: CSVPPDSSYNEQFF. As DNA, the CDR3 is TGCAGCGTCCCCCCGGACAGCTCCTACAATGAGCAGTTCTTC.

The genes are TRBV20-1 and TRBJ2-2; perhaps TRBD2 as D (5 bases). The germline V and J ends were trimmed by 1 base and 4 bases, with 16 bases remaining between them. Germline values: CDR1 DFQATT, CDR2 SNEGSKA (reference sequence). The CDR3 contains 16 residues. CDR3 sequence reads: CSARGTPRDTTGELFF. DNA for the CDR3: TGCAGTGCTAGAGGGACTCCAAGGGATACCACCGGGGAGCTGTTTTTT.

The sample holds many counts of this clonotype. The chain combines TRBV20-1 with TRBJ1-6; a weak D match, TRBD1 (6 bases). The CDR3 length is 13 residues. Germline V gives CDR1 DFQATT, CDR2 SNEGSKA (reference sequence). Trimming took 3 bases from V and 9 from J, leaving 12 bases between them. CDR3 sequence (DNA): TGCAGTGCTAGTTGGGACATACGTTCACCCCTCCACTTT. Protein sequence: CSASWDIRSPLHF.

This clonotype has a count of ten or more. The genes are TRBV12-3 or TRBV12-4 and TRBJ2-1; 11 bases agree with TRBD2. The CDR3 extends over 15 amino acids. J was trimmed by 5 bases and V by 6 bases; bases with no gene match: 6. Here the CDR3 DNA reads TGTGCCAGCAGCTATCGACTAGCGGGGAACAATGAGCAGTTCTTC. It specifies CASSYRLAGNNEQFF.

There are many counts of this clonotype. This chain uses TRBV19 with TRBJ1-5; tentatively, D is TRBD1 (5 bases). The V end was cut by 6 bases, the J end by 6 bases, with 15 bases between. CDR1 LNHDA and CDR2 SQIVND come from the germline V gene (reference sequence). The CDR3 contains 14 residues. The CDR3 is CASSSSGLGQPQHF. Written as DNA, the CDR3 is TGTGCCAGTAGCTCCTCGGGACTGGGTCAGCCCCAGCATTTT. Variable domain in full (rest from reference TRBV19 and TRBJ1-5): DGGITQSPKYLFRKEGQNVTLSCEQNLNHDAMYWYRQDPGQGLRLIYYSQIVNDFQKGDIAEGYSVSREKKESFPLTVTSAQKNPTAFYLCASSSSGLGQPQHFGDGTRLSIL.

V gene TRBV11-2 combines with J gene TRBJ2-1; TRBD2 matches 13 bases. Germline V CDR1 and CDR2: SGHAT, FQNNGV. The CDR3 is 17 residues long. Trimming at V came to 4 bases and at J to 8 bases, leaving 11 bases not matched to a gene. This CDR3 reads CASSYRLAGGHRDEQFF. CDR3 DNA sequence: TGTGCCAGCAGCTACCGACTAGCGGGAGGACACAGGGATGAGCAGTTCTTC.

The rearrangement joins TRBV5-6 to TRBJ2-7; no reliable D call. This CDR3 contains 15 residues. Germline V gives CDR1 SGHDT, CDR2 YYEEEE. Trimming took 0 bases from V and 3 from J, leaving 13 bases between them. CDR3: CASSLVGTPFYEQYF. The CDR3 DNA follows: TGTGCCAGCAGCTTGGTCGGTACCCCCTTCTACGAGCAGTACTTC.

In this sample, this clonotype turned up many times. The rearrangement uses TRBV6-1 and TRBJ1-1, with 9 nucleotides matching TRBD1. CDR1 and CDR2 (germline): MNHNS, SASEGT. This CDR3 has 16 amino acids. Germline trimming cut 5 bases from V and 0 bases from J; bases unmatched to any gene: 7. The CDR3 sequence is CASSQGTGLLNTEAFF. CDR3 in DNA: TGTGCCAGCAGTCAAGGGACAGGGCTATTGAACACTGAAGCTTTCTTT.

Ten or more counts support this clonotype. The rearrangement links TRBV20-1 to TRBJ1-6, with TRBD1 matching over 12 bases. Looked up from germline, CDR1 is DFQATT and CDR2 is SNEGSKA (reference sequence). The CDR3 is made up of 18 amino acids. With V trimmed by 1 base and J by 1 base, 5 bases remained unmatched. In nucleotides, the CDR3 is TGCAGTGCTAGAGGGGGACAGGGGGCGAGGTCCTATAATTCACCCCTCCACTTT. Its translation: CSARGGQGARSYNSPLHF.

The chain uses TRBV20-1 and TRBJ2-5, with D maybe TRBD2 (5 bases). This CDR3 has 13 residues. The V end lost 6 bases, the J end lost 1 base, and 12 bases lay between the germline ends. Per the germline V gene, CDR1 is DFQATT and CDR2 is SNEGSKA (reference sequence). CDR3 coding DNA: TGCAGTGCCCTCCCGGGGTTCCAAGAGACCCAGTACTTC. Amino acid sequence: CSALPGFQETQYF.

This clonotype has a count of ten or more. J is TRBJ2-1 and V is TRBV20-1; 9 bases fit TRBD1. Per the germline V gene, CDR1 is DFQATT and CDR2 is SNEGSKA (reference sequence). With V trimmed by 8 bases and J by 6 bases, 8 bases remained unmatched. The CDR3 extends over 13 amino acids. CDR3 amino acids: CSTHRGPFNEQFF. CDR3 nucleotide sequence: TGCAGTACCCACAGGGGGCCTTTCAATGAGCAGTTCTTC.

V usage is TRBV7-2 and J usage is TRBJ2-1; the match to TRBD2 covers 8 bases. This CDR3 region has 15 residues. The junction had 4 bases not matched to a gene; V was cut back by 2 bases and J by 4 bases. Per the germline V gene, CDR1 is SGHTA and CDR2 is FQGNSA. CDR3 amino acids: CASSLQTSGYNEQFF. CDR3 in DNA: TGTGCCAGCAGCTTACAAACTAGCGGTTACAATGAGCAGTTCTTC.

This clonotype showed up many times. This rearrangement joins TRBV27 to TRBJ2-7; D perhaps matches TRBD1 (6 bases). The CDR3 is 15 amino acids. Trimming stripped 3 bases from V and 5 bases from J, with 17 bases between. Germline lookup yields CDR1 MNHEY and CDR2 SMNVEV (reference sequence). The CDR3 bases are TGTGCCAGCAGTTTTATTTGGGCAGGGGAACACGAGCAGTACTTC. The encoded protein is CASSFIWAGEHEQYF.

The chain links TRBV11-2 to TRBJ1-6; 7 bases line up with TRBD1. The CDR3 contains 17 residues. After removal of 5 bases from V and 7 bases from J, the junction contained 14 bases not matched to a gene. Per the germline V gene, CDR1 is SGHAT and CDR2 is FQNNGV. The CDR3 DNA reads as TGTGCCAGCAGCCCATTAGGACAGGCATCCCGGAATTCACCCCTCCACTTT. Residues: CASSPLGQASRNSPLHF.

The sample holds one count of this clonotype. The chain has TRBV20-1 and TRBJ1-4; D is possibly TRBD1 (5 bases). The CDR3 loop spans 13 amino acids. Per the germline V gene, CDR1 is DFQATT and CDR2 is SNEGSKA (reference sequence). V lost 0 bases, J lost 8 bases, and 10 bases lay in between. For the CDR3, the DNA is TGCAGTGCTAGAGACTCTCCAGGGGAAAAACTGTTTTTT. Encoded protein: CSARDSPGEKLFF.

The gene calls are TRBV29-1 and TRBJ1-1, with 9 nucleotides matching TRBD1. CDR1 is SQVTM and CDR2 is ANQGSEA in the germline V gene. The CDR3 runs 13 residues. After removal of 6 bases from V and 2 bases from J, the junction contained 4 bases not matched to a gene. For the CDR3, the DNA is TGCAGCGTCATGGACAGGGGAAACACTGAAGCTTTCTTT. This gives the protein CSVMDRGNTEAFF.

This chain uses TRBV7-6 with TRBJ2-3, with 7 bases identical to TRBD2. Germline V CDR1 and CDR2: SGHVS, FNYEAQ. The CDR3 totals 15 residues. V trimming: 4 bases; J trimming: 3 bases; junction bases outside the gene matches: 7. This CDR3 reads CASSWVQGGTDTQYF. CDR3 in DNA: TGTGCCAGCAGCTGGGTGCAGGGAGGGACAGATACGCAGTATTTT.

This clonotype was detected only a few times. The V and J genes are TRBV5-1 and TRBJ2-1, with TRBD2 identical over 8 bases. This CDR3 comprises 15 residues. The junction had 10 bases not matched to a gene; V was cut back by 3 bases and J by 8 bases. Germline V CDR1 and CDR2: SGHRS, YFSETQ. DNA of the CDR3: TGCGCCAGCAGCTCCATCCTAGCGGGTGGCGATGAGCAGTTCTTC. Its translation is CASSSILAGGDEQFF.

This clonotype was counted at least ten times. V gene TRBV29-1 combines with J gene TRBJ2-5; 10 nucleotides align to TRBD2. Germline values: CDR1 SQVTM, CDR2 ANQGSEA. This CDR3 is 13 amino acids long. V shed 6 bases and J 4 bases; nucleotides not matched to a gene: 5. CDR3 loop: CSVGLAVGETQYF. In DNA form, the CDR3 reads TGCAGCGTCGGACTAGCGGTAGGAGAGACCCAGTACTTC.

Many counts were recorded for this clonotype. V and J are TRBV29-1 and TRBJ1-1; 7 nucleotides agree with TRBD1. CDR1 and CDR2 (germline): SQVTM, ANQGSEA. This CDR3 is 13 amino acids long. V was pared by 8 bases and J by 1 base, with 7 bases of the junction left unmatched. The CDR3 nucleotides are TGCAGCACCTTGACAGGGTGGAACACTGAAGCTTTCTTT. This translates into CSTLTGWNTEAFF.

In its sample, this clonotype was seen many times. The chain employs TRBV4-1 and TRBJ2-3; 8 bases match TRBD1. V gave up 1 base and J gave up 0 bases; unmatched junction bases: 6. The CDR3 has 17 amino acids. Per germline, CDR1 MGHRA and CDR2 YSYEKL. The CDR3 spells CASSQVGTGSSTDTQYF. The DNA for the CDR3 is TGCGCCAGCAGCCAAGTAGGGACAGGTTCGAGCACAGATACGCAGTATTTT.

This clonotype has a count of ten or more. This chain links TRBV27 with TRBJ1-6; D unclear. The length of the CDR3 is 14 residues. CDR1 is MNHEY and CDR2 is SMNVEV in the germline V gene (reference sequence). The V and J ends lost 6 bases and 4 bases respectively, with 10 bases between them. CDR3 residues: CASREEIYNSPLHF. CDR3 coding DNA: TGTGCCAGCAGAGAGGAAATATATAATTCACCCCTCCACTTT.

This sequence joins TRBV5-1 and TRBJ2-3, with no clear D. There are 13 residues in the CDR3. Between the trimmed V and J ends, which lost 0 bases and 4 bases, there was a span of 6 bases. CDR1 SGHRS and CDR2 YFSETQ come from the germline V gene. The CDR3 protein is CASSLAPSDTQYF. CDR3 coding DNA: TGCGCCAGCAGCTTGGCCCCGTCAGATACGCAGTATTTT. Full variable domain (remainder filled in from reference TRBV5-1 and TRBJ2-3): KAGVTQTPRYLIKTRGQQVTLSCSPISGHRSVSWYQQTPGQGLQFLFEYFSETQRNKGNFPGRFSGRQFSNSRSEMNVSTLELGDSALYLCASSLAPSDTQYFGPGTRLTVL.

V and J are TRBV15 and TRBJ2-1; 8 positions match TRBD2. CDR3 length: 16 amino acids. Germline loops: CDR1 LNHNV, CDR2 YYDKDF (reference sequence). V shed 4 bases and J 7 bases; nucleotides not matched to a gene: 12. This CDR3 is CATSKPGLGVSNEQFF. In DNA, the CDR3 is TGTGCCACCAGCAAGCCGGGACTAGGCGTGTCGAATGAGCAGTTCTTC.

The chain links TRBV29-1 to TRBJ2-3, with a tentative D call TRBD2 (6 bases). Germline V gives CDR1 SQVTM, CDR2 ANQGSEA. V dropped 8 bases and J dropped 4 bases, with 10 bases sitting between them. The CDR3 totals 11 residues. CDR3 protein: CSFQRADTQYF. The CDR3 nucleotides are TGCAGCTTCCAGCGGGCAGATACGCAGTATTTT.